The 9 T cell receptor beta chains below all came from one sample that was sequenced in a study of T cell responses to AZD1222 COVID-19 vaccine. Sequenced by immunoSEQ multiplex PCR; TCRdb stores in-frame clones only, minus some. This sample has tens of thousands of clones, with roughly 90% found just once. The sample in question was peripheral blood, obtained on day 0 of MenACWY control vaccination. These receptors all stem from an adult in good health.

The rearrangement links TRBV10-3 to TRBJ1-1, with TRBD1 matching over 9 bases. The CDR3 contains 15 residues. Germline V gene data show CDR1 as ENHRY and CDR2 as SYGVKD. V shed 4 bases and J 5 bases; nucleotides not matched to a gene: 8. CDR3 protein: CAISAPGQGRTEAFF. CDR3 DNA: TGTGCCATCAGTGCACCGGGACAGGGTAGGACTGAAGCTTTCTTT.

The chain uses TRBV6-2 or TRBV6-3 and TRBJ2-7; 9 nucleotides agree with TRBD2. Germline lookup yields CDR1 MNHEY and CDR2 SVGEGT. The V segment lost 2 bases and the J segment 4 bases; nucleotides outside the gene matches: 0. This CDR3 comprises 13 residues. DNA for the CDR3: TGTGCCAGCAGTTACCTAGCGGGATACGAGCAGTACTTC. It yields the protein CASSYLAGYEQYF.

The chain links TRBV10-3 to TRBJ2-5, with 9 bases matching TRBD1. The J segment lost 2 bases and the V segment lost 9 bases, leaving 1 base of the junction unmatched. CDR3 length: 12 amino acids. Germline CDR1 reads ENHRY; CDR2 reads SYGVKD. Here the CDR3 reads CAMGQGQETQYF. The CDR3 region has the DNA TGTGCCATGGGACAGGGTCAAGAGACCCAGTACTTC.

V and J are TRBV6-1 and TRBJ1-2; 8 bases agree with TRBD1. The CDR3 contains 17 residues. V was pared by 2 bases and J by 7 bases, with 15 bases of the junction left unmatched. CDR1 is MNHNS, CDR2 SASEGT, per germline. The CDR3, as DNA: TGTGCCAGCAGTGAAAACGGATATACAGGGGGAAGGGGTGGCTACACCTTC. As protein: CASSENGYTGGRGGYTF.

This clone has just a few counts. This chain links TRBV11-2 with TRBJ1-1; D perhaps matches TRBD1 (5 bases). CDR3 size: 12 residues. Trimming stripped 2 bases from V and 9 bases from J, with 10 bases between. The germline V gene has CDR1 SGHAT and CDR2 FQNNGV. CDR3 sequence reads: CASSLFGGQAFF. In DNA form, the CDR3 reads TGTGCCAGCAGCTTATTCGGGGGACAAGCTTTCTTT.

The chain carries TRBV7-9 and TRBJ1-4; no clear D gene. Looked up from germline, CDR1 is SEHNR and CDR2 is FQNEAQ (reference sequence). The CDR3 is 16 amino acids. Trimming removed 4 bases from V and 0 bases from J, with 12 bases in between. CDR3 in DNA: TGTGCCAGCAGCTCCGTCCGGAAAGCAACTAATGAAAAACTGTTTTTT. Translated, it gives CASSSVRKATNEKLFF.

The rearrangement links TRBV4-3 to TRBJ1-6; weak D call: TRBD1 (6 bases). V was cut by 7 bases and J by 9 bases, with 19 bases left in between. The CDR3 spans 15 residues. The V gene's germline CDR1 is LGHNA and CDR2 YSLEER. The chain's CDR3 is CASKPSGASASPLHF. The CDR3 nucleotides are TGCGCCAGCAAGCCGTCGGGGGCGTCAGCTTCACCCCTCCACTTT.

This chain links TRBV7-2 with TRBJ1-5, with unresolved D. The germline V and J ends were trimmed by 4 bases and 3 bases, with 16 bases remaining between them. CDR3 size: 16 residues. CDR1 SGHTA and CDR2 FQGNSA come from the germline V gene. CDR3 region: CASSWTAGIDNQPQHF. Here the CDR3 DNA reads TGTGCCAGCAGCTGGACCGCCGGGATCGACAATCAGCCCCAGCATTTT.

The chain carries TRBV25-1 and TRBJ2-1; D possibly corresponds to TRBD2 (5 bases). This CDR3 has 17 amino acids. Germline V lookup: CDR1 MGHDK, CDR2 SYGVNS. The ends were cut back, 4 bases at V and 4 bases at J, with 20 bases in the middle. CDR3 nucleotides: TGTGCCAGCAGTGGAGGTAAGGACTCGGCACCTTACAATGAGCAGTTCTTC. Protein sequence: CASSGGKDSAPYNEQFF.